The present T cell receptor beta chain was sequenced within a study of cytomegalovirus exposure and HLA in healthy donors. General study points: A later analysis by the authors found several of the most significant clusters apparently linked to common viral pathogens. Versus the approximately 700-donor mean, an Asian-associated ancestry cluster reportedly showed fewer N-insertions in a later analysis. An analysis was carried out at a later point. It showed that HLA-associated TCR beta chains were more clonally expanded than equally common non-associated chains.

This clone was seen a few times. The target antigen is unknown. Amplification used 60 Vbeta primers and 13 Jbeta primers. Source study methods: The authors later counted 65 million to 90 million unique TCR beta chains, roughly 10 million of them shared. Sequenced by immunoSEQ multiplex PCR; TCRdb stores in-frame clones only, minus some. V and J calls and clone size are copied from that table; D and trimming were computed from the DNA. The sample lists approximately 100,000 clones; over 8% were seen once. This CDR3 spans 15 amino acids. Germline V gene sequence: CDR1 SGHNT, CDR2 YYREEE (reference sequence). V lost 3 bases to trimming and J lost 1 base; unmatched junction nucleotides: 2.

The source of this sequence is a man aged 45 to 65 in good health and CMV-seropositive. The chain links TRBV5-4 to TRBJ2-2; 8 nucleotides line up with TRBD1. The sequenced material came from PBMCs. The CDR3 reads CASSWDRRNTGELFF. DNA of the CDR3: TGTGCCAGCAGCTGGGACAGGAGGAACACCGGGGAGCTGTTTTTT.